Below, 22 T cell receptor beta chains from the same sample are listed, as sequenced in a study of regulatory T cells in long-lasting Graves disease (dated by TCRdb to the early 2020s). The library came from multiplex PCR. Sequencing was performed on an Illumina HiSeq 4000. CDR3 regions were amplified by Arm-PCR with iRepertoire HTBI primers to construct TCR beta libraries. TCRdb trimmed public reads at Q25 via fastp, called clones via MiXCR and kept in-frame beta chains. Each entry merges the rows of one CDR3 protein and shows their most common DNA and genes. In all, the sample holds about 420,000 distinct CDR3 sequences, and 16% of those were seen once. The top ten hold 23% of the sample. This sample's time point label indicates: newly diagnosed GD, antithyroid drugs for less than 3 months. For both TCR sequencing and RNA sequencing, RNA was extracted from PBMCs in TRIzol. These same records also appear under a second study, on T cells in Graves' hyperthyroidism and ophthalmopathy.

Material: peripheral blood mononuclear cells (PBMCs), obtained at new diagnosis, from a patient treated with antithyroid drugs. The source is a woman younger than 35 with Graves disease. Donor details come from another sample of the same person, matched by shared clones.

The V and J genes are TRBV6-1 and TRBJ1-5; no clear D. The CDR3 has 13 amino acids. V lost 5 bases, J lost 7 bases, and 12 bases lay in between. Germline assignment: CDR1 MNHNS and CDR2 SASEGT. The DNA for the CDR3 is TGTGCCAGCAGTCCTTCGGCTGGGCAGCCCCAGCATTTT. It encodes CASSPSAGQPQHF.

This clonotype occurred many times. The rearrangement uses TRBV27 and TRBJ1-1, with 8 bases matching TRBD1. CDR1 MNHEY and CDR2 SMNVEV come from the germline V gene (reference sequence). The CDR3 contains 15 residues. The V and J ends lost 5 bases and 0 bases, in that order; junction bases with no gene match: 5. CDR3 region: CASSPQGAVNTEAFF. CDR3 nucleotide sequence: TGTGCCAGCAGTCCGCAGGGGGCTGTGAACACTGAAGCTTTCTTT.

The chain employs TRBV5-1 and TRBJ1-1; 7 bases line up with TRBD1. Germline loops: CDR1 SGHRS, CDR2 YFSETQ. This CDR3 is 16 amino acids long. Germline trimming cut 2 bases from V and 7 bases from J; bases unmatched to any gene: 14. The CDR3 protein is CASSLTGKGASIEAFF. The CDR3 region has the DNA TGCGCCAGCAGCTTAACAGGAAAGGGGGCCAGCATTGAAGCTTTCTTT.

V and J are TRBV5-5 and TRBJ1-3; no clear D gene. Germline V gives CDR1 SGHKS, CDR2 YYEKEE (reference sequence). This CDR3 is 15 amino acids long. With 1 base removed from V and 0 bases from J, the gap between germline ends came to 8 bases. CDR3 loop: CASSLLTSSGNTIYF. The CDR3 nucleotides read TGTGCCAGCAGCTTGCTAACGAGCTCTGGAAACACCATATATTTT.

This chain connects TRBV27 to TRBJ1-6, with D perhaps TRBD1 (5 bases). Germline V gene sequence: CDR1 MNHEY, CDR2 SMNVEV (reference sequence). V was shortened by 3 bases and J by 6 bases, with 12 bases between the two germline ends. This CDR3 comprises 15 residues. CDR3 sequence (DNA): TGTGCCAGCAGTTTCGCGGATAGGGGTAATTCACCCCTCCACTTT. Residues: CASSFADRGNSPLHF.

V and J are TRBV6-1 and TRBJ2-5; 7 bases fit TRBD1. With 7 bases clipped from V and 0 bases from J, the junction kept 17 bases outside the gene matches. The CDR3 contains 18 residues. CDR1 is MNHNS and CDR2 is SASEGT in the germline V gene. CDR3 DNA sequence: TGTGCCAGCACAAAGAAAAATCAACAGGGGCTCAACCAAGAGACCCAGTACTTC. Translation: CASTKKNQQGLNQETQYF.

Ten or more counts support this clonotype. The CDR3 bases are TGCGCCAGCAGCCAAAGGACTAGCGGGAGAATCACCTACGAGCAGTACTTC. Its protein is CASSQRTSGRITYEQYF. The chain employs TRBV5-1 and TRBJ2-7; 13 bases agree with TRBD2. CDR3 size: 17 residues. The trim removed 4 bases at V and 2 bases at J, leaving 9 bases unmatched. The germline gives CDR1 SGHRS, CDR2 YFSETQ.

This clonotype was seen a handful of times. The V gene is TRBV6-1, the J gene TRBJ2-7; 7 bases are shared with TRBD2. In germline, CDR1 is MNHNS, CDR2 SASEGT. The CDR3 has 15 amino acids. Unmatched junction bases numbered 8, after V lost 4 bases and J lost 2 bases. CDR3 region: CASSGEERGAYEQYF. The CDR3 DNA reads TGTGCCAGCAGTGGGGAGGAGCGGGGAGCCTACGAGCAGTACTTC.

Many counts were recorded for this clonotype. The V and J genes are TRBV11-3 and TRBJ2-3, with D tentatively TRBD2 (6 bases). Trimming removed 1 base from V and 6 bases from J, with 11 bases in between. The germline gives CDR1 SGHNT, CDR2 YENEEA. The CDR3 loop spans 14 amino acids. CDR3 in DNA: TGTGCCAGCAGCTTAGGCCTTCTAGCGGATACGCAGTATTTT. Translated, it gives CASSLGLLADTQYF.

The chain links TRBV4-1 to TRBJ2-1, with 12 bases fitting TRBD2. The CDR3 runs 16 residues. The junction had 2 bases not matched to a gene; V was cut back by 0 bases and J by 5 bases. Germline CDR1 reads MGHRA; CDR2 reads YSYEKL. The DNA of the CDR3 is TGCGCCAGCAGCCAAGAGGGACTAGCGGGCAACAATGAGCAGTTCTTC. The encoded protein is CASSQEGLAGNNEQFF.

This clonotype came up a few times. The V call is TRBV27, the J call TRBJ2-7; 8 nucleotides match TRBD2. This CDR3 has 15 amino acids. Trimming removed 2 bases from V and 2 bases from J; junction bases left unmatched: 5. In germline, CDR1 is MNHEY, CDR2 SMNVEV (reference sequence). The CDR3 DNA follows: TGTGCCAGCAGTTTAAGACTAGCGACTCCCTACGAGCAGTACTTC. This codes for CASSLRLATPYEQYF.

The chain uses TRBV11-2 and TRBJ2-1, with D possibly being TRBD2 (6 bases). Per the germline V gene, CDR1 is SGHAT and CDR2 is FQNNGV. The CDR3 covers 17 residues. Trimming cost V 3 bases and J 9 bases, with 24 bases left between them. Here the CDR3 reads CASSLGAGPSSAREQFF. The CDR3 DNA follows: TGTGCCAGCAGCTTGGGTGCGGGACCCTCCTCGGCCCGTGAGCAGTTCTTC.

This clonotype was observed a few times. The V call is TRBV28, the J call TRBJ1-6; a possible D gene is TRBD1 (5 bases). V gave up 6 bases and J gave up 2 bases, with 11 bases separating them. The CDR3 consists of 15 residues. The germline V gene encodes CDR1 MDHEN and CDR2 SYDVKM. This CDR3 is CASSGGGTYNSPLHF. The CDR3 nucleotides read TGTGCCAGCAGCGGGGGAGGGACCTATAATTCACCCCTCCACTTT.

This clonotype was observed a few times. CDR3 sequence: CASSLGRSEAFF. The CDR3, as DNA: TGTGCCAGCAGTTTGGGACGGTCAGAAGCTTTCTTT. The chain is built from TRBV12-3 or TRBV12-4 and TRBJ1-1; D possibly corresponds to TRBD1 (5 bases). The CDR3 is 12 amino acids. V was pared by 3 bases and J by 8 bases, with 10 bases between.

This clonotype has a count of ten or more. V usage is TRBV18 and J usage is TRBJ2-5; tentatively, D is TRBD2 (6 bases). Germline CDR1 and CDR2: KGHSH and LQKENI. With 3 bases removed from V and 9 bases from J, the gap between germline ends came to 17 bases. This CDR3 comprises 14 residues. CDR3 region: CASSPDYQVPSQYF. CDR3 bases: TGTGCCAGCTCACCGGACTATCAGGTCCCGTCCCAGTACTTC.

Ten or more counts support this clonotype. The genes are TRBV6-1 and TRBJ2-2, with D unclear. V was trimmed by 6 bases and J by 1 base, leaving 6 bases between them. There are 13 residues in the CDR3. The germline V gene encodes CDR1 MNHNS and CDR2 SASEGT. This CDR3 reads CASRRGNTGELFF. In DNA form, the CDR3 reads TGTGCCAGCAGGAGAGGGAACACCGGGGAGCTGTTTTTT.

This clonotype was counted many times. This chain links TRBV6-5 with TRBJ2-3, with unresolved D. Germline CDR1 is MNHEY and CDR2 is SVGAGI. The CDR3 is 15 amino acids. With 2 bases removed from V and 2 bases from J, the gap between germline ends came to 11 bases. Here the CDR3 DNA reads TGTGCCAGCAGTTACCGACACGGAACCACAGATACGCAGTATTTT. Its translation: CASSYRHGTTDTQYF.

This clonotype appeared many times. This chain joins TRBV12-3 or TRBV12-4 and TRBJ2-1; a weak D match, TRBD1 (6 bases). This CDR3 has 14 amino acids. V was pared by 2 bases and J by 6 bases, with 11 bases between. DNA for the CDR3: TGTGCCAGCAGTTTACCGGACAGTTTCAATGAGCAGTTCTTC. This translates into CASSLPDSFNEQFF.

This clonotype was counted only a few times. The J gene is TRBJ2-1, the V gene TRBV3-1, with TRBD2 matching over 11 bases. J lost 8 bases, V lost 0 bases, and 6 bases had no gene match. The V gene's germline CDR1 is LGHDT and CDR2 YNNKEL (reference sequence). The CDR3 has 16 residues. Here the CDR3 reads CASSQELAGGPDEQFF. CDR3 sequence (DNA): TGTGCCAGCAGCCAAGAGTTAGCGGGAGGGCCGGATGAGCAGTTCTTC.

This clonotype occurred many times. The CDR3 protein is CASSFWRARQNTGELFF. The CDR3 DNA reads as TGTGCCAGCAGTTTTTGGAGGGCGAGACAGAACACCGGGGAGCTGTTTTTT. The rearrangement links TRBV12-3 or TRBV12-4 to TRBJ2-2; TRBD2 might be the D (6 bases). The V end was cut by 3 bases, the J end by 1 base, with 15 bases between. The CDR3 extends over 17 amino acids.

Comments on this clonotype: A single base separates this from a much larger clone, so it may be a read error. The chain couples TRBV28 to TRBJ2-1, with D tentatively TRBD2 (5 bases). Germline CDR1 and CDR2: MDHEN and SYDVKM. V dropped 7 bases and J dropped 10 bases, with 29 bases sitting between them. The length of the CDR3 is 17 residues. The CDR3 bases are TGTGCCAGCACCAACCCCCTCCTAGCACCGAGCTCCTACGAGCAGTTCTTC. Translation: CASTNPLLAPSSYEQFF.

The table lists this clonotype with a few counts. A read error is likely, as this CDR3 ends without the conserved phenylalanine or tryptophan. V and J are TRBV12-3 or TRBV12-4 and TRBJ2-7; TRBD2 matches 7 bases. V dropped 5 bases and J dropped 6; count of bases not matched to a gene: 7. The CDR3 is 13 amino acids. CDR3 DNA: TGTGCCAGCAGTCCCGGGACTATAAGCGAGCAGTACCTC. This sequence encodes CASSPGTISEQYL.